One and the same sample provided the 12 T cell receptor beta chains below, sequenced in a study of T cell repertoires in cytomegalovirus infection. A single record per CDR3 protein comes from TCRdb applying MiXCR to the reads. The sample contains about 310,000 distinct CDR3 sequences, roughly a tenth of which appear only once. Sequencing was done on a sample of PBMCs. The receptors come from a human donor in good health (CMV status not recorded). Some clones in this sample may be carry-over from other donors' samples.

This clonotype was picked up a small number of times. The rearrangement uses TRBV2 and TRBJ1-3, with D perhaps TRBD1 (6 bases). Trimming cost V 6 bases and J 0 bases, with 12 bases left between them. In germline, CDR1 is SNHLY, CDR2 FYNNEI. The CDR3 has 15 residues. The CDR3, as DNA: TGTGCCAGCAGCGGACAGCAGTTCTCTGGAAACACCATATATTTT. Translated: CASSGQQFSGNTIYF.

This clonotype was recorded at least ten times. The chain couples TRBV20-1 to TRBJ1-5; TRBD1 aligns across 8 bases. Germline V gene sequence: CDR1 DFQATT, CDR2 SNEGSKA (reference sequence). V lost 5 bases and J lost 0; bases outside the gene matches: 9. The CDR3 is 16 residues long. The CDR3 bases are TGCAGTGCTCTAGTCAGGGGGCTGTATAGCAATCAGCCCCAGCATTTT. Translated, it gives CSALVRGLYSNQPQHF.

The table lists this clonotype with many counts. The CDR3, as DNA: TGTGCCAGTAGTAACCGCCGGGGGGATGAGCAGTTCTTC. Translated, it gives CASSNRRGDEQFF. The rearrangement links TRBV19 to TRBJ2-1, with 7 positions matching TRBD2. The germline CDR1 and CDR2 sequences are LNHDA and SQIVND (reference sequence). The CDR3 length is 13 residues. Trimming at V came to 4 bases and at J to 8 bases, leaving 5 bases not matched to a gene.

This clonotype was recorded many times. This chain links TRBV7-8 with TRBJ1-1; D is undetermined. The germline V gene encodes CDR1 SGHVS and CDR2 FQNEAQ. V shed 0 bases and J shed 2 bases, with 13 bases lying between them. The CDR3 is made up of 16 amino acids. CDR3 in amino acids: CASSLAIGRLNTEAFF. DNA for the CDR3: TGTGCCAGCAGCTTAGCTATCGGCAGATTAAACACTGAAGCTTTCTTT.

This clonotype was counted a few times. The V and J genes are TRBV10-3 and TRBJ2-4; D unclear. The CDR3 runs to 13 residues. V was trimmed by 3 bases and J by 4 bases, leaving 7 bases between them. From germline, CDR1 is ENHRY and CDR2 SYGVKD. DNA for the CDR3: TGTGCCATCAGTGACGGCAGTAAAAACATTCAGTACTTC. Its translation: CAISDGSKNIQYF.

This clonotype was observed at least ten times. The chain recombines TRBV20-1 with TRBJ2-1, with a tentative D call TRBD1 (5 bases). The CDR3 totals 14 residues. CDR1 is DFQATT, CDR2 SNEGSKA, per germline (reference sequence). The CDR3 sequence: CSARRGSSYNEQFF. Here the CDR3 DNA reads TGCAGCGCGCGAAGGGGTAGCTCCTACAATGAGCAGTTCTTC.

This clonotype was counted at least ten times. The chain joins TRBV7-2 to TRBJ2-1; D ambiguous. Trimming shortened V by 2 bases and J by 7 bases, and 9 bases separated the two germline ends. This CDR3 has 13 amino acids. Germline CDR1 and CDR2: SGHTA and FQGNSA. In nucleotides, the CDR3 is TGTGCCAGCAGCTTATTAGCTCTAAATGAGCAGTTCTTC. Translation: CASSLLALNEQFF.

This clonotype was seen ten or more times. The V and J genes are TRBV7-8 and TRBJ2-1; unclear D gene. This CDR3 contains 14 residues. The V and J ends lost 4 bases and 0 bases respectively, with 7 bases between them. Germline CDR1 is SGHVS and CDR2 is FQNEAQ. The CDR3 nucleotides read TGTGCCAGCAGCTCCCCCAACTCCTACAATGAGCAGTTCTTC. Translation: CASSSPNSYNEQFF.

This clonotype was seen at least ten times. The V gene is TRBV7-3, the J gene TRBJ2-1; a possible D gene is TRBD1 (5 bases). V dropped 6 bases and J dropped 15 bases, with 12 bases sitting between them. CDR3 length equals 10 residues. CDR1 is SGHTA, CDR2 FQGTGA, per germline. CDR3 amino acids: CASRRNRPFF. Written as DNA, the CDR3 is TGTGCCAGCAGAAGAAACAGGCCGTTCTTC.

The sample holds a few counts of this clonotype. The chain recombines TRBV5-1 with TRBJ1-4; 9 bases are shared with TRBD1. Losses at the gene ends were 4 bases for V and 7 bases for J; bases not matched to a gene: 5. CDR3 length equals 14 residues. Per germline, CDR1 SGHRS and CDR2 YFSETQ. The CDR3 DNA reads TGCGCCAGCAGCGTCCGGGACAGGGTTGAAAAACTGTTTTTT. Translation gives CASSVRDRVEKLFF.

In its sample, this clonotype was seen many times. This chain connects TRBV5-5 to TRBJ2-7; 7 positions match TRBD2. This CDR3 contains 14 residues. After removal of 0 bases from V and 2 bases from J, the junction contained 2 bases not matched to a gene. The germline V gene encodes CDR1 SGHKS and CDR2 YYEKEE (reference sequence). CDR3 in amino acids: CASSLERGTYEQYF. DNA for the CDR3: TGTGCCAGCAGCTTGGAGCGGGGTACCTACGAGCAGTACTTC.

Regarding this clonotype: A junction boundary mismatches the germline segment, possibly from a read error. This sequence joins TRBV7-3 and TRBJ2-1; the D is unclear. This CDR3 region has 13 residues. The germline V gene has CDR1 SGHTA and CDR2 FQGTGA. The CDR3 DNA follows: TGTGGCAGCAGCTCTCGAGAAAGAAACGATAGGTTCTTC. Residues: CGSSSRERNDRFF.